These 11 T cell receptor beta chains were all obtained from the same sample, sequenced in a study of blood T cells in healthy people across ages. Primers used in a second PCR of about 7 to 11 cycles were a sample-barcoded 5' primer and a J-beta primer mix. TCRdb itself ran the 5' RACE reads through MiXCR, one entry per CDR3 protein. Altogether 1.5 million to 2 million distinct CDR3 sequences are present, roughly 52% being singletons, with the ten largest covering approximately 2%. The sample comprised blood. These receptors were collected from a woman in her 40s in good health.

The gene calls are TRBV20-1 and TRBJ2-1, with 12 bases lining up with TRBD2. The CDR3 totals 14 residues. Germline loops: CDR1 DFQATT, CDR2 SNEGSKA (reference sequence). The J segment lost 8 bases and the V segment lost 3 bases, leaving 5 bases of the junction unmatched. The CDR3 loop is CSASSSGGADEQFF. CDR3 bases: TGCAGTGCTAGCTCTAGCGGGGGGGCGGATGAGCAGTTCTTC.

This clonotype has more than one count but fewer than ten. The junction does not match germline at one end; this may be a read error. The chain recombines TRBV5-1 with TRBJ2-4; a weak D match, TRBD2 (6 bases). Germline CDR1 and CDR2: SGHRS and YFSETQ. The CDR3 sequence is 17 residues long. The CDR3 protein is CAGSLALSTESIREQYF. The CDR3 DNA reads TGCGCCGGCAGCTTGGCCCTCTCAACCGAAAGTATCCGGGAGCAGTACTTC.

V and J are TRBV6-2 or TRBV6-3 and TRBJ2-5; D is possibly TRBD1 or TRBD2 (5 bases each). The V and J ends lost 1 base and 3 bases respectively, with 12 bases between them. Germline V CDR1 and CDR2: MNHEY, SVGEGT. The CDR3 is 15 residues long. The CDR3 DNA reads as TGTGCCAGCAGTTACTTCGGCGTGGGGGAAGAGACCCAGTACTTC. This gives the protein CASSYFGVGEETQYF.

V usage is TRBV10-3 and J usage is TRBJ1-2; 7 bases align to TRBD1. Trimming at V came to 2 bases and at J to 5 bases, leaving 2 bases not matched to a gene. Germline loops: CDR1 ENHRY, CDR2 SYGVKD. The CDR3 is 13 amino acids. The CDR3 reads CAISEDRDYGYTF. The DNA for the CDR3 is TGTGCCATCAGTGAGGACAGGGATTATGGCTACACCTTC.

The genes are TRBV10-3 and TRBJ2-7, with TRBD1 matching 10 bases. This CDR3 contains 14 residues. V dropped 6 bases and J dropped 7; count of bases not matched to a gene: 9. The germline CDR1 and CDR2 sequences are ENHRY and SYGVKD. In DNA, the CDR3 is TGTGCCATCAGCACCGACAGGGGGCAAGGAGAGCAGTACTTC. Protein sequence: CAISTDRGQGEQYF.

CDR3 amino acids: CASSLVFKLDREGEQYF. The CDR3 region has the DNA TGTGCCAGCAGTTTGGTATTCAAGCTCGACAGGGAGGGCGAGCAGTACTTC. The chain combines TRBV12-3 or TRBV12-4 with TRBJ2-5; D possibly uses TRBD1 or TRBD2 (7 bases each). The closer fit of TRBJ2-7 to the DNA end suggests the J call may be wrong. The CDR3 contains 17 residues.

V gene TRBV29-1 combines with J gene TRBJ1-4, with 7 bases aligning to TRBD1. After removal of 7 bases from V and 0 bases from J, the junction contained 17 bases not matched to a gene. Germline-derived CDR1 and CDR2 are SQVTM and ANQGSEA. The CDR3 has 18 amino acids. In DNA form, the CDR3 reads TGCAGCGCGAACTTAGGGGGCAGGGAGGGAGCAACTAATGAAAAACTGTTTTTT. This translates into CSANLGGREGATNEKLFF. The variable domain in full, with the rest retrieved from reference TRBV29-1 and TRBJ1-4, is SAVISQKPSRDICQRGTSLTIQCQVDSQVTMMFWYRQQPGQSLTLIATANQGSEATYESGFVIDKFPISRPNLTFSTLTVSNMSPEDSSIYLCSANLGGREGATNEKLFFGSGTQLSVL.

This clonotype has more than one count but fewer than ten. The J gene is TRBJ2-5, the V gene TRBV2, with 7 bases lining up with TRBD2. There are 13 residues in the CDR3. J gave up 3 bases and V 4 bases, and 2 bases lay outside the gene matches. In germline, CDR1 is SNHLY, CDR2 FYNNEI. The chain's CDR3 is CASSGAGKETQYF. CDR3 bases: TGTGCCAGCAGTGGAGCGGGGAAAGAGACCCAGTACTTC.

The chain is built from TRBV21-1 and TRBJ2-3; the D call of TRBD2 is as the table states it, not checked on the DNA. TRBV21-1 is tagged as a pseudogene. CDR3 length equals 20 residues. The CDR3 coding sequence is TGTGCCAGCAGCAAAGACCGCAACCCCTCTCCTAGCGGGGGGTCAGATACGCAGTATTTT. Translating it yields CASSKDRNPSPSGGSDTQYF.

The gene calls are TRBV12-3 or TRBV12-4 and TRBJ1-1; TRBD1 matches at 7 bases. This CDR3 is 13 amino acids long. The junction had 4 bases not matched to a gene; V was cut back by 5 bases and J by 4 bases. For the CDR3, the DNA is TGTGCCAGCAGTCCAAGACAGGGCACTGAAGCTTTCTTT. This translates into CASSPRQGTEAFF.

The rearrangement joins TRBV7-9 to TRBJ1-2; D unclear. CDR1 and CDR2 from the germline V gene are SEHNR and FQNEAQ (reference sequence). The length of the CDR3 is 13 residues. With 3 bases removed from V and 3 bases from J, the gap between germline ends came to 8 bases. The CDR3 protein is CASSFYKDYGYTF. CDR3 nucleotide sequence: TGTGCCAGCAGCTTCTACAAAGACTATGGCTACACCTTC. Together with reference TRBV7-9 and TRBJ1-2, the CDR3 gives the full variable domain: DTGVSQNPRHKITKRGQNVTFRCDPISEHNRLYWYRQTLGQGPEFLTYFQNEAQLEKSRLLSDRFSAERPKGSFSTLEIQRTEQGDSAMYLCASSFYKDYGYTFGSGTRLTVV.